The 19 T cell receptor beta chains presented below share a single source sample, sequenced in a study of ipilimumab plus nivolumab after autologous stem cell transplantation. Clones were sequenced by immunoSEQ multiplex PCR, and TCRdb holds only the in-frame ones, with some missing. The data show fewer than 85,000 clones, more than 80% seen once. The sample here was PBMCs, taken in a trial of ipilimumab plus nivolumab as post-transplant consolidation. The origin of the receptors is a male donor with diffuse large B-cell lymphoma.

This chain connects TRBV7-2 to TRBJ2-3; 12 bases are shared with TRBD2. The germline gives CDR1 SGHTA, CDR2 FQGNSA. The CDR3 contains 17 residues. The V segment lost 5 bases and the J segment 1 base; nucleotides outside the gene matches: 7. CDR3 loop: CASSPRTSGAGTDTQYF. In DNA form, the CDR3 reads TGTGCCAGCAGCCCTCGGACTAGCGGGGCCGGCACAGATACGCAGTATTTT.

The chain links TRBV6-5 to TRBJ1-2; a possible D gene is TRBD1 (5 bases). V lost 2 bases and J 7 bases, leaving 11 bases between the germline ends. The CDR3 contains 13 residues. Germline V gene data show CDR1 as MNHEY and CDR2 as SVGAGI. The CDR3 sequence: CASSYPDSSGYTF. CDR3 nucleotides: TGTGCCAGCAGTTACCCCGACAGCAGTGGCTACACCTTC.

The chain couples TRBV6-1 to TRBJ1-1; 9 bases align to TRBD1. CDR3 length: 14 residues. V lost 5 bases to trimming and J lost 8 bases; unmatched junction nucleotides: 9. Germline CDR1 and CDR2: MNHNS and SASEGT. The DNA for the CDR3 is TGTGCCAGCAGTCTACCCGTGGACAGGGGAGAAGCTTTCTTT. Its protein is CASSLPVDRGEAFF.

V gene TRBV5-1 combines with J gene TRBJ1-1, with D unclear. CDR3 length: 14 residues. The germline CDR1 and CDR2 sequences are SGHRS and YFSETQ. The germline V and J ends were trimmed by 2 bases and 4 bases, with 12 bases remaining between them. Here the CDR3 DNA reads TGCGCCAGCAGCTTAACAGACGGGGTCACTGAAGCTTTCTTT. Translation: CASSLTDGVTEAFF. Complete variable domain (other parts from reference TRBV5-1 and TRBJ1-1): KAGVTQTPRYLIKTRGQQVTLSCSPISGHRSVSWYQQTPGQGLQFLFEYFSETQRNKGNFPGRFSGRQFSNSRSEMNVSTLELGDSALYLCASSLTDGVTEAFFGQGTRLTVV.

This clone was observed once. The CDR3 loop reads CASSQPEIAKNIQYF. Written as DNA, the CDR3 is TGCGCCAGCAGCCAGCCGGAGATAGCCAAAAACATTCAGTACTTC. J is TRBJ2-4 and V is TRBV4-1; D not certain. CDR1 and CDR2 from the germline V gene are MGHRA and YSYEKL. The V and J ends lost 3 bases and 0 bases respectively, with 9 bases between them. CDR3 length: 15 residues.

This sequence joins TRBV4-3 and TRBJ1-1; D gene unclear. The germline CDR1 and CDR2 sequences are LGHNA and YSLEER. This CDR3 spans 15 amino acids. V shed 0 bases and J shed 1 base, with 9 bases lying between them. The CDR3 loop reads CASSQERQRNTEAFF. CDR3 nucleotide sequence: TGCGCCAGCAGCCAAGAGCGTCAGAGGAACACTGAAGCTTTCTTT.

V gene TRBV5-1 combines with J gene TRBJ1-2; TRBD1 agrees at 8 bases. V shed 4 bases, J shed 1 base, and the junction held 9 bases outside the gene matches. The CDR3 spans 16 residues. Germline CDR1 SGHRS, CDR2 YFSETQ. The CDR3 here is CASSPKTGAFNYGYTF. DNA for the CDR3: TGCGCCAGCAGCCCGAAGACAGGGGCCTTTAACTATGGCTACACCTTC.

This clone was found once. The CDR3 DNA sequence: TGTGCCAGCAGCCAACTTAGGACGGCCCAGGCTTTCTTT. As protein: CASSQLRTAQAFF. The chain links TRBV14 to TRBJ1-1; D not certain. Trimming took 2 bases from V and 11 from J, leaving 15 bases between them. Per the germline V gene, CDR1 is SGHDN and CDR2 is FVKESK. The CDR3 consists of 13 residues.

The chain is built from TRBV6-8 and TRBJ1-5; D ambiguous. V was clipped by 1 base and J by 7 bases, with 11 bases between them. The CDR3 covers 14 residues. Germline CDR1 is MNHGY and CDR2 is SAAAGT. The CDR3 bases are TGTGCCAGCAGTTACTTTCTAGGAGGGCAGCCCCAGCATTTT. Encoded protein: CASSYFLGGQPQHF.

The chain links TRBV5-1 to TRBJ1-2, with a tentative D call TRBD1 (6 bases). The CDR3 extends over 14 amino acids. Germline assignment: CDR1 SGHRS and CDR2 YFSETQ. Trimming took 2 bases from V and 6 from J, leaving 14 bases between them. The CDR3 sequence is CASSLQGALDGYTF. The CDR3 bases are TGCGCCAGCAGCTTACAGGGAGCTCTCGATGGCTACACCTTC.

The rearrangement uses TRBV6-6 and TRBJ1-1; D gene ambiguous. The CDR3 consists of 14 residues. Germline V CDR1 and CDR2: MNHNY, SVGAGI (reference sequence). The V end was cut by 0 bases, the J end by 0 bases, with 5 bases between. The CDR3: CASSYSPLNTEAFF. Written as DNA, the CDR3 is TGTGCCAGCAGTTACTCGCCATTGAACACTGAAGCTTTCTTT.

The chain is built from TRBV18 and TRBJ2-2, with TRBD2 identical over 8 bases. The CDR3 loop spans 15 amino acids. Looked up from germline, CDR1 is KGHSH and CDR2 is LQKENI. V lost 6 bases to trimming and J lost 4 bases; unmatched junction nucleotides: 7. The CDR3 sequence is CASSPGLEGTGELFF. CDR3 in DNA: TGTGCCAGCTCGCCGGGACTAGAGGGCACCGGGGAGCTGTTTTTT.

V usage is TRBV7-2 and J usage is TRBJ2-7, with D unclear. The CDR3 runs to 14 residues. Per germline, CDR1 SGHTA and CDR2 FQGNSA. V was trimmed by 3 bases and J by 6 bases, leaving 15 bases between them. The CDR3 DNA is TGTGCCAGCAGCTTCGGCCTTCGTTCCCCCGAGCAGTACTTC. It translates to CASSFGLRSPEQYF.

The chain couples TRBV5-3 to TRBJ1-3; D is ambiguous. TRBV5-3 belongs to the ORF category, with a function that is uncertain. The CDR3 extends over 17 amino acids. Between the trimmed V and J ends, which lost 4 bases and 2 bases, there was a span of 19 bases. CDR3 sequence (DNA): TGTGCCAGAAGCCCCCTGCTCGAGGGCCCCCCTGGAAACACCATATATTTT. Protein sequence: CARSPLLEGPPGNTIYF.

The table lists this clone with many counts. The chain couples TRBV7-3 to TRBJ1-2; perhaps TRBD1 as D (5 bases). CDR3 length: 13 amino acids. The V gene's germline CDR1 is SGHTA and CDR2 FQGTGA. Trimming removed 2 bases at V and 7 bases at J, with 11 bases between. Here the CDR3 DNA reads TGTGCCAGCAGCTTATCAGGGAGGGGTGGCTACACCTTC. Encoded protein: CASSLSGRGGYTF.

Comments on this clone: Other DNA sequences in the sample encode the same CDR3. The chain combines TRBV25-1 with TRBJ2-3, with 10 bases lining up with TRBD1. J gave up 5 bases and V 6 bases, and 14 bases lay outside the gene matches. Germline CDR1 is MGHDK and CDR2 is SYGVNS. CDR3 length: 17 residues. The CDR3 bases are TGTGCCAGCAGGGGGATGCCGGGACAGGGGACGGGAGATACGCAGTATTTT. Protein product: CASRGMPGQGTGDTQYF.

V usage is TRBV19 and J usage is TRBJ1-2; the D gene is possibly TRBD1 (6 bases). The germline V and J ends were trimmed by 4 bases and 8 bases, with 20 bases remaining between them. CDR1 is LNHDA, CDR2 SQIVND, per germline (reference sequence). This CDR3 has 15 residues. CDR3: CASSTEAGEGSGYTF. The CDR3, as DNA: TGTGCCAGTAGTACTGAGGCAGGGGAGGGGTCGGGCTACACCTTC.

To note about this clone: Relative to the germline gene, one junction end is altered; a read error may explain this. The rearrangement joins TRBV7-7 to TRBJ2-5; TRBD2 agrees at 10 bases. Germline assignment: CDR1 SSHAT and CDR2 FNYEAQ (reference sequence). The CDR3 sequence is 14 residues long. CDR3 nucleotides: TGTGCTAGCAGTCCGGGGACTAGCGTTGAGACCCAGTACTTC. It yields the protein CASSPGTSVETQYF.

The chain has TRBV19 and TRBJ2-5; a possible D gene is TRBD1 (5 bases). The J call may be wrong; the DNA end is better matched by TRBJ2-7. Germline CDR1 reads LNHDA; CDR2 reads SQIVND (reference sequence). The CDR3 covers 13 residues. The CDR3 reads CASSPHRTYEQYF. The CDR3 region has the DNA TGTGCCAGTAGTCCCCACAGGACCTACGAGCAGTACTTC.